This TCR beta chain derives from a study of shared clonotypes between healthy human individuals. This clone was observed a single time. Its target is unknown. Between the trimmed V and J ends, which lost 4 bases and 6 bases, there was a span of 19 bases. CDR3 size: 15 residues. Germline V gives CDR1 SGHRS, CDR2 YFSETQ. Findings and caveats of the study: Compared with memory subsets, naive subsets generally had larger estimated richness. The authors expected sequencing depth to affect clonotype sharing among donors.

Deep-level assay runs were performed. Profiled with immunoSEQ multiplex PCR; TCRdb holds only in-frame clones, not every one. The repertoire includes about 2.3 million clones, roughly 93% of them detected once, and 0.39% sits in the top ten. Every donor was a Caucasian adult from Nashville, Tennessee. The sequence derives from a man between 18 and 29 years old in good health. Some clones in this sample may be carry-over from other donors' samples. The sample comprised naive CD4+ T cells from PBMCs. Subset denoted: CD45RA+ positively selected. The chain carries TRBV5-1 and TRBJ1-2; D might be TRBD1 (5 bases). DNA for the CDR3: TGCGCCAGCAGCCCGGATCCGTCCAGGGAGGATGGCTACACCTTC. Protein product: CASSPDPSREDGYTF.